This T cell receptor beta chain was obtained from a study of PD-1 blockade in mismatch repair-deficient tumors. Study summary: Patients had about a dozen mismatch repair-deficient cancer types, all previously treated and progressing. Regarding the study as a whole: Rapid post-treatment expansion, then contraction, generally preceding radiologic response, marked tumor-resident clones.

Every patient had mismatch repair deficiency by PCR or immunohistochemistry. Three pembrolizumab responders had their TCRs sequenced. With respect to this clone: Its specificity is unknown.

Germline CDR1 is SEHNR and CDR2 is FQNEAQ (reference sequence). V dropped 1 base and J dropped 6 bases, with 6 bases sitting between them. This CDR3 spans 12 amino acids. Profiling relied on immunoSEQ multiplex PCR, and the TCRdb table lists in-frame clones only, not all of them. The table records more than 95,000 clones, about 85% of them present only once. The V gene is TRBV7-9, the J gene TRBJ1-1; D unresolved. The sequence was collected from an adult with mismatch repair-deficient cancer. The sequenced sample was peripheral blood, obtained 44 weeks after starting pembrolizumab. The CDR3 bases are TGTGCCAGCAGCTTAGAAGGATCTGAAGCTTTCTTT. Translation gives CASSLEGSEAFF.